Sequencing of this T cell receptor (beta chain) was carried out in a study of blood T cells in healthy people across ages. Study outcomes and limitations: Unsorted PBMC input precluded a conclusive naive versus antigen-experienced comparison.

Trimming stripped 0 bases from V and 2 bases from J, with 19 bases between. CDR3 length: 18 amino acids. Germline V gene data show CDR1 as LGHDT and CDR2 as YNNKEL (reference sequence). A note on this clonotype: The target antigen is unknown. Since a much larger clone is just one base distant, this may be a read error.

Primers used in a second PCR of about 6 to 11 cycles were a sample-barcoded 5' primer and a J-beta primer mix. From each sample, at least 3 million paired-end reads containing CDR3 were obtained. Each CDR3 protein is one row after TCRdb ran MiXCR on the 5' RACE reads. Among 800,000 or so distinct CDR3 sequences, around a quarter were seen once, and the ten largest hold approximately 4%. In addition, the sample was reused for a study of T cells of mothers and their children. That report adds: Every mother supplied over 8 million TCR beta CDR3 reads and every child a few million.

Sequencing was carried out using blood. The V and J genes are TRBV3-1 and TRBJ2-5; weak D call: TRBD1 (6 bases). This TCR came from a boy aged 5-17 years in good health. CDR3 residues: CASSQDPTGPLFQETQYF. In DNA form, the CDR3 reads TGTGCCAGCAGCCAAGATCCGACAGGTCCGTTATTTCAAGAGACCCAGTACTTC.